This T cell receptor beta chain was captured by sequencing in a study of cytomegalovirus exposure and HLA in healthy donors. CDR1 and CDR2 (germline): MDHEN, SYDVKM. Trimming removed 3 bases from V and 5 bases from J, with 13 bases in between. The CDR3 spans 14 residues. Primers included in the PCR were 60 Vbeta and 13 Jbeta primers. Using immunoSEQ multiplex PCR, the repertoire was profiled, and TCRdb retains in-frame clones only, with some absent. The sample holds 110,000 to 150,000 clones, roughly 77% seen once. Input material: PBMCs. V and J are TRBV28 and TRBJ1-2, with a weak D call TRBD1 (6 bases). This sequence was found in a woman aged 25 to 45 in good health and CMV-seronegative. DNA of the CDR3: TGTGCCAGCAGTTTGGGGGGGCGCAGGTATGGCTACACCTTC. Translated, it gives CASSLGGRRYGYTF.